The clone carrying this T cell receptor beta chain has only a few counts. TCRdb's copy holds only in-frame clones and misses some; the assay was immunoSEQ multiplex PCR. The table includes 90,000 to 100,000 clones, around 91% detected once. The ends were cut back, 4 bases at V and 2 bases at J, with 9 bases in the middle. CDR3 length equals 13 residues. Germline V CDR1 and CDR2: SGHNT, YYREEE (reference sequence). The data stem from a study of OX40 agonist ivuxolimab in advanced cancers. The TCR sequence derives from an adult with an advanced solid tumor such as melanoma, head and neck, liver or kidney cancer. The chain links TRBV5-4 to TRBJ1-1; D is unclear. The source was CD4+ or CD8+ T cells sorted from blood, collected in a trial of the OX40 agonist ivuxolimab. CDR3 amino acids: CASSPGINTEAFF. CDR3 in DNA: TGTGCCAGCAGCCCCGGAATTAACACTGAAGCTTTCTTT.